This T cell receptor beta chain was identified in a study of liver allograft versus peripheral blood T cells (dated by TCRdb to the early 2020s). At the level of the whole study: T cell receptor repertoires present within transplanted livers were compared with repertoires in the peripheral blood of liver transplant recipients. The research as a whole found: According to the report, the T cell receptor repertoires detected in peripheral blood were different from the repertoires found inside liver allografts.

The instrument given in TCRdb is Illumina MiSeq. The raw public reads went through TCRdb reprocessing: fastp at Q25, MiXCR clone calling, in-frame beta chains kept. A single entry per CDR3 protein holds the most common genes and DNA from its merged rows. For this sample there are thousands of distinct CDR3 sequences; around 15% appear just once. The ten largest clonotypes hold 1.5% to 2% of the sample. This clonotype is judged medium-sized (0.01 to 0.1%). It has no known antigen specificity. It has no much larger one-base neighbor in the sample; base qualities were not kept. The germline V gene (reference sequence) specifies LNHDA as CDR1 and SQIVND as CDR2. The CDR3 measures 12 amino acids from cysteine to phenylalanine. Only the CDR3 portion is preserved as DNA: 36 bases, with reading frame beginning at the first base. The junction carries 11 bases between V and J, which are trimmed by 5 bases and 7 bases respectively.

This receptor chain uses TRBV19 and TRBJ1-2, with no confidently assigned D gene. This TCR was sampled from a human patient who had a liver transplant. After a transplant, the donor of the graft may account for some T cells. CDR3 reads: CASSGSRFGYTF. The DNA sequence reads TGTGCCAGTAGTGGCTCACGGTTTGGCTACACCTTC.